This TCR beta chain was documented in a study of OX40 agonist ivuxolimab in advanced cancers. This CDR3 is 14 amino acids long. The V gene lost 7 bases and the J gene lost 1 base, with 10 bases spanning the gap. Germline loops: CDR1 LNHDA, CDR2 SQIVND (reference sequence). It was autoimmune disease history or systemic immunosuppression that excluded patients. The data were produced by immunoSEQ multiplex PCR, yet TCRdb's version contains in-frame clones alone and is incomplete. Seen here are tens of thousands of clones, roughly 93% observed once, and the top ten hold about 15%. The chain has TRBV19 and TRBJ2-2; D is uncertain. The material was CD4+ or CD8+ T cells sorted from blood, obtained in a trial of the OX40 agonist ivuxolimab. This TCR was sampled from an adult with an advanced solid tumor such as melanoma, head and neck, liver or kidney cancer. CDR3 region: CASTLTGNTGELFF. CDR3 nucleotides: TGTGCCAGTACTCTGACGGGGAACACCGGGGAGCTGTTTTTT. The whole variable domain, filled in from reference TRBV19 and TRBJ2-2, reads DGGITQSPKYLFRKEGQNVTLSCEQNLNHDAMYWYRQDPGQGLRLIYYSQIVNDFQKGDIAEGYSVSREKKESFPLTVTSAQKNPTAFYLCASTLTGNTGELFFGEGSRLTVL.